Shown below are 28 T cell receptor beta chains from a single sample sequenced in a study of OX40 agonist ivuxolimab in advanced cancers. Sequencing used immunoSEQ multiplex PCR; TCRdb keeps in-frame clones, though not all of them. The data show about 20,000 clones, with approximately 80% seen just once and 36% held by the top ten. This material consisted of CD4+ or CD8+ T cells sorted from blood, taken in a trial of the OX40 agonist ivuxolimab. The receptors here all came from an adult with an advanced solid tumor such as melanoma, head and neck, liver or kidney cancer.

The V call is TRBV4-3, the J call TRBJ1-5; the match to TRBD1 covers 7 bases. Losses at the gene ends were 0 bases for V and 6 bases for J; bases not matched to a gene: 5. Per the germline V gene, CDR1 is LGHNA and CDR2 is YSLEER. This CDR3 has 15 amino acids. For the CDR3, the DNA is TGCGCCAGCAGCCAAGATCGCAGGGGGGTTCAGCCCCAGCATTTT. Its protein is CASSQDRRGVQPQHF.

This clone was seen a few times. The chain combines TRBV7-2 with TRBJ2-3; D is unclear. Germline CDR1 is SGHTA and CDR2 is FQGNSA. The CDR3 is 14 amino acids. Trimming removed 3 bases from V and 2 bases from J, with 9 bases in between. Here the CDR3 DNA reads TGTGCCAGCAGCTTTCTGCGACCCACAGATACGCAGTATTTT. Encoded protein: CASSFLRPTDTQYF.

The chain links TRBV7-8 to TRBJ2-1, with a weak D call TRBD1 (6 bases). This CDR3 is built from 15 residues. Germline V gives CDR1 SGHVS, CDR2 FQNEAQ. V lost 6 bases and J lost 2, with 14 bases in between. This chain's CDR3 is CASSLQGGAYNEQFF. The CDR3 DNA follows: TGTGCCAGCAGTCTACAGGGTGGGGCCTACAATGAGCAGTTCTTC.

The rearrangement uses TRBV7-3 and TRBJ1-5; 7 bases are a match to TRBD1. After removal of 2 bases from V and 8 bases from J, the junction contained 0 bases not matched to a gene. The CDR3 extends over 12 amino acids. Germline lookup yields CDR1 SGHTA and CDR2 FQGTGA. The CDR3 region has the DNA TGTGCCAGCAGCTTACAGGGGGAGCCCCAGCATTTT. It encodes CASSLQGEPQHF.

The CDR3 DNA follows: TGTGCCTGGAGAGGGGGCGCAGGCCCGGGAGAGACCCAGTACTTC. Translating it yields CAWRGGAGPGETQYF. This sequence joins TRBV30 and TRBJ2-5, with TRBD1 matching over 7 bases. The ends lost 3 bases at V and 4 bases at J; junction bases unmatched: 11. The CDR3 totals 15 residues. CDR1 is GTSNPN, CDR2 SVGIG, per germline (reference sequence). The full variable domain, completed using reference TRBV30 and TRBJ2-5, is SQTIHQWPATLVQPVGSPLSLECTVEGTSNPNLYWYRQAAGRGLQLLFYSVGIGQISSEVPQNLSASRPQDRQFILSSKKLLLSDSGFYLCAWRGGAGPGETQYFGPGTRLLVL.

The chain is built from TRBV6-5 and TRBJ1-2; TRBD1 aligns across 9 bases. The V segment lost 2 bases and the J segment 7 bases; nucleotides outside the gene matches: 8. Germline V CDR1 and CDR2: MNHEY, SVGAGI. The CDR3 sequence is 15 residues long. The CDR3 DNA follows: TGTGCCAGCAGTTACGGACAGGGGTTCCGTCGTGGCTACACCTTC. Translating it yields CASSYGQGFRRGYTF.

V and J are TRBV21-1 and TRBJ1-6; the table assigns TRBD1, which was not confirmed against the DNA. TRBV21-1 is termed a pseudogene. The CDR3 is 19 residues long. DNA for the CDR3: TGTGCCAGCAAACTACGACAGGGGGTTATCCCTTGCCAATATTCACCCCTCCACTTT. Translated, it gives CASKLRQGVIPCQYSPLHF.

The chain joins TRBV7-9 to TRBJ2-7; D uncertain. Germline values: CDR1 SEHNR, CDR2 FQNEAQ (reference sequence). Trimming took off 0 bases at V and 3 bases at J, with 9 bases between the two ends. The CDR3 spans 14 residues. Here the CDR3 DNA reads TGTGCCAGCAGCTTAGCTTCGCGCGGCTACGAGCAGTACTTC. Translated: CASSLASRGYEQYF.

Relative to its sample, this clone is medium-sized (0.01 to 0.1%). The CDR3, as DNA: TGTGCCAGCAGCTTAGGGGGACTAGCGATTGCGAATGAGCAGTTCTTC. Protein product: CASSLGGLAIANEQFF. The chain employs TRBV7-9 and TRBJ2-1; TRBD2 agrees at 10 bases. The CDR3 spans 16 residues. From germline, CDR1 is SEHNR and CDR2 FQNEAQ (reference sequence). V was clipped by 1 base and J by 7 bases; unmatched bases: 7.

The rearrangement joins TRBV5-6 to TRBJ2-7, with TRBD1 as a possible D gene (5 bases). Germline assignment: CDR1 SGHDT and CDR2 YYEEEE. CDR3 length: 11 residues. V was pared by 6 bases and J by 7 bases, with 11 bases between. CDR3 in amino acids: CASTIGAEQYF. In nucleotides, the CDR3 is TGTGCCAGCACCATAGGGGCTGAGCAGTACTTC.

J is TRBJ1-2 and V is TRBV9; D not certain. Germline CDR1 reads SGDLS; CDR2 reads YYNGEE. The CDR3 consists of 14 residues. V was trimmed by 0 bases and J by 6 bases, leaving 12 bases between them. CDR3 protein: CASSVAELEHGYTF. As DNA, the CDR3 is TGTGCCAGCAGCGTAGCTGAGCTAGAACATGGCTACACCTTC.

The chain combines TRBV19 with TRBJ2-7; 7 bases match TRBD1. The CDR3 covers 15 residues. Germline-derived CDR1 and CDR2 are LNHDA and SQIVND (reference sequence). Germline trimming cut 1 base from V and 2 bases from J; bases unmatched to any gene: 5. Here the CDR3 DNA reads TGTGCCAGTAGTATAGCCTGGGACAGTACCTACGAGCAGTACTTC. This encodes CASSIAWDSTYEQYF.

The chain links TRBV13 to TRBJ2-7, with D possibly called TRBD1 or TRBD2 (5 bases each). V lost 5 bases and J lost 3, with 20 bases in between. The CDR3 extends over 16 amino acids. CDR1 is PRHDT, CDR2 FYEKMQ, per germline (reference sequence). CDR3 DNA sequence: TGTGCCAGCAGCCGAATTTCTGTCAGGGACGGCTACGAGCAGTACTTC. Protein: CASSRISVRDGYEQYF.

The J gene is TRBJ2-7, the V gene TRBV6-5; D possibly corresponds to TRBD2 (5 bases). Trimming left V 7 bases short and J 5 bases short, with 18 bases between. The CDR3 has 14 residues. Germline lookup yields CDR1 MNHEY and CDR2 SVGAGI. The CDR3 loop reads CASTPRPSGDEQYF. The CDR3 DNA reads as TGTGCCAGCACCCCTCGGCCGTCCGGGGACGAGCAGTACTTC.

The chain has TRBV4-1 and TRBJ2-7, with 9 bases identical to TRBD1. After removal of 1 base from V and 2 bases from J, the junction contained 6 bases not matched to a gene. There are 16 residues in the CDR3. In germline, CDR1 is MGHRA, CDR2 YSYEKL. As DNA, the CDR3 is TGCGCCAGCAGCCAAGGGGTACGGGACAGGGCCTACGAGCAGTACTTC. Translated: CASSQGVRDRAYEQYF.

The rearrangement joins TRBV4-1 to TRBJ2-3; possibly TRBD1 or TRBD2 for D (5 bases each). V lost 4 bases to trimming and J lost 1 base, with 15 bases between them. The length of the CDR3 is 16 residues. The germline CDR1 and CDR2 sequences are MGHRA and YSYEKL. The CDR3 loop is CASSRNGAEGTDTQYF. CDR3 in DNA: TGCGCCAGCAGCCGAAACGGGGCGGAGGGCACAGATACGCAGTATTTT.

CDR3 sequence (DNA): TGCAGCGTTGGCCCCGGGGACGAGCAGTACTTC. Its protein is CSVGPGDEQYF. This chain connects TRBV29-1 to TRBJ2-7; a weak D match, TRBD2 (5 bases). CDR3 size: 11 residues. Germline values: CDR1 SQVTM, CDR2 ANQGSEA. The V end lost 4 bases, the J end lost 5 bases, and 9 bases lay between the germline ends.

The chain uses TRBV27 and TRBJ2-3, with TRBD2 matching 9 bases. Germline CDR1 MNHEY, CDR2 SMNVEV (reference sequence). The V and J ends lost 3 bases and 5 bases, in that order; junction bases with no gene match: 12. CDR3 length: 17 amino acids. The chain's CDR3 is CASSFRGLAPGGDTQYF. For the CDR3, the DNA is TGTGCCAGCAGTTTCCGGGGACTAGCCCCGGGAGGAGATACGCAGTATTTT.

This chain connects TRBV2 to TRBJ2-4; 8 bases match TRBD1. The CDR3 covers 16 residues. V dropped 2 bases and J dropped 2; count of bases not matched to a gene: 5. The V gene's germline CDR1 is SNHLY and CDR2 FYNNEI. CDR3 nucleotides: TGTGCCAGCAGTGAAAGGGCAGGGGGCTCCAAAAACATTCAGTACTTC. It specifies CASSERAGGSKNIQYF.

This clone is classed as medium-sized (0.01 to 0.1%). The CDR3 loop is CASSLGGPNEQFF. CDR3 sequence (DNA): TGTGCCAGCAGCTTAGGGGGGCCCAATGAGCAGTTCTTC. The V gene is TRBV11-2, the J gene TRBJ2-1; D perhaps matches TRBD1 (6 bases). The CDR3 runs 13 residues. Germline V gene data show CDR1 as SGHAT and CDR2 as FQNNGV. V was shortened by 1 base and J by 6 bases, with 7 bases between the two germline ends.

The genes are TRBV9 and TRBJ1-1; a weak D match, TRBD1 (5 bases). The ends were cut back, 3 bases at V and 1 base at J, with 13 bases in the middle. CDR3 length: 15 amino acids. Germline V gene sequence: CDR1 SGDLS, CDR2 YYNGEE. Written as DNA, the CDR3 is TGTGCCAGCAGCGCCTGGGACGGATCGAACACTGAAGCTTTCTTT. Amino acid sequence: CASSAWDGSNTEAFF.

The gene calls are TRBV5-6 and TRBJ2-1, with 8 bases identical to TRBD2. The junction had 8 bases not matched to a gene; V was cut back by 3 bases and J by 3 bases. The germline V gene has CDR1 SGHDT and CDR2 YYEEEE. The CDR3 runs 16 residues. This chain's CDR3 is CASSSEGGGNYNEQFF. CDR3 DNA sequence: TGTGCCAGCAGCTCCGAGGGCGGGGGGAACTACAATGAGCAGTTCTTC.

The chain uses TRBV30 and TRBJ1-6; no clear D. V gave up 0 bases and J gave up 8 bases, with 14 bases separating them. The CDR3 has 15 residues. Germline loops: CDR1 GTSNPN, CDR2 SVGIG (reference sequence). CDR3 coding DNA: TGTGCCTGGAGTGTAGCGGCTCAAGTGGATTCACCCCTCCACTTT. The encoded protein is CAWSVAAQVDSPLHF.

The CDR3: CASTAEGQGSEQYF. The CDR3 bases are TGTGCCAGCACGGCGGAGGGACAGGGGAGCGAGCAGTACTTC. The chain couples TRBV6-6 to TRBJ2-7; TRBD1 aligns across 10 bases. This CDR3 comprises 14 residues. V gave up 7 bases and J gave up 6 bases; unmatched junction bases: 9. Per the germline V gene, CDR1 is MNHNY and CDR2 is SVGAGI (reference sequence).

V gene TRBV9 combines with J gene TRBJ2-3, with 13 bases that match TRBD2. This CDR3 is built from 17 residues. V shed 3 bases, J shed 2 bases, and the junction held 6 bases outside the gene matches. The germline gives CDR1 SGDLS, CDR2 YYNGEE. The CDR3 DNA sequence: TGTGCCAGCAGCGGGGAGACTAGCGGGGGGCCCACAGATACGCAGTATTTT. This codes for CASSGETSGGPTDTQYF.

This clone was observed a handful of times. The gene calls are TRBV10-2 and TRBJ2-7; D remains ambiguous. The germline gives CDR1 WSHSY, CDR2 SAAADI. The CDR3 runs 12 residues. V dropped 3 bases and J dropped 2 bases, with 5 bases sitting between them. The CDR3 here is CASSELAYEQYF. CDR3 sequence (DNA): TGCGCCAGCAGTGAACTGGCCTACGAGCAGTACTTC.

J is TRBJ2-7 and V is TRBV10-1; no reliable D call. CDR1 is WNHNN and CDR2 is SYGVQD in the germline V gene (reference sequence). The CDR3 consists of 14 residues. Trimming took off 2 bases at V and 0 bases at J, with 8 bases between the two ends. The CDR3 DNA follows: TGCGCCAGCAGTGAGGACGCAGGCTCCTACGAGCAGTACTTC. Its protein is CASSEDAGSYEQYF.

The genes are TRBV18 and TRBJ2-1, with TRBD2 matching 7 bases. CDR1 is KGHSH and CDR2 is LQKENI in the germline V gene. This CDR3 is 15 amino acids long. J lost 3 bases, V lost 2 bases, and 4 bases had no gene match. For the CDR3, the DNA is TGTGCCAGCTCACCAATTGGGGGGGTCTACAATGAGCAGTTCTTC. Protein: CASSPIGGVYNEQFF.